This TCR beta chain was captured in a study of blood T cell repertoires in COVID-19. Study details: Researchers got acute and convalescent COVID-19 samples from the United States, Italy and Spain.

Only in-frame clones appear in the TCRdb table, and some are missing; sequencing was by immunoSEQ multiplex PCR. The sample carries over 60,000 clones, about 87% recorded once. CDR1 MNHEY and CDR2 SMNVEV come from the germline V gene (reference sequence). This CDR3 has 15 residues. Germline trimming cut 6 bases from V and 2 bases from J; bases unmatched to any gene: 9. Material: peripheral blood. The sequence derives from an elderly woman with active COVID-19. V is TRBV27 and J is TRBJ2-7; 8 bases align to TRBD1. The CDR3: CASRSIPGQAYEQYF. The CDR3 bases are TGTGCCAGCAGATCAATACCGGGACAGGCCTACGAGCAGTACTTC.